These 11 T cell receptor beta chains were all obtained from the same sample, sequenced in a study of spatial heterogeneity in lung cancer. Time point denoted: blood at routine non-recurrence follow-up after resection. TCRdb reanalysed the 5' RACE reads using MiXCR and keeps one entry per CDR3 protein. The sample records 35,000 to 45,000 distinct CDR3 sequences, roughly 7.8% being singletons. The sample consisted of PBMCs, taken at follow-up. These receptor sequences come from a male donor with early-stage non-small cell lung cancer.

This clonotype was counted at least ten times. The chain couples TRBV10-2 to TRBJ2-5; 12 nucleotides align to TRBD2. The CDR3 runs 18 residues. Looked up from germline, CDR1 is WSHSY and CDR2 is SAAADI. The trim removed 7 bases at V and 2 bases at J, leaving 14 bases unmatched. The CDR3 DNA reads TGCGCCAGCAAACTCACTGGTCTAGCGGGGGGGGAGCAAGAGACCCAGTACTTC. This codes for CASKLTGLAGGEQETQYF.

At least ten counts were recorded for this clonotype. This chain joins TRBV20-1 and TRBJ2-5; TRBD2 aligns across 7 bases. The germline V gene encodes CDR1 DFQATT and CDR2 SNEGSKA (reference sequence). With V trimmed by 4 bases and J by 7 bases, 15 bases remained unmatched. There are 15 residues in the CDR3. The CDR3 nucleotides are TGCAGTGCTAAGAGACCCGGGACTACGGAGGGGACCCAGTACTTC. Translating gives CSAKRPGTTEGTQYF.

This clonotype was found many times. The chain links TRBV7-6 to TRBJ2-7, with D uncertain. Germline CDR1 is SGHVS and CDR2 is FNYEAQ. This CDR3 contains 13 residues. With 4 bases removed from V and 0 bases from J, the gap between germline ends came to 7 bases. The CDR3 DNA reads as TGTGCCAGCAGCTCGAGCGTCTCCTACGAGCAGTACTTC. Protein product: CASSSSVSYEQYF.

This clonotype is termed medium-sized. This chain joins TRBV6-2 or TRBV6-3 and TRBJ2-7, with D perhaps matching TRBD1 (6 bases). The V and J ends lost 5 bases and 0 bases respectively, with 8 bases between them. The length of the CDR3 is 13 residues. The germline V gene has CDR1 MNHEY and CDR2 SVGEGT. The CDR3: CASSTGPSYEQYF. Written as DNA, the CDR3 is TGTGCCAGCAGTACAGGGCCCTCCTACGAGCAGTACTTC.

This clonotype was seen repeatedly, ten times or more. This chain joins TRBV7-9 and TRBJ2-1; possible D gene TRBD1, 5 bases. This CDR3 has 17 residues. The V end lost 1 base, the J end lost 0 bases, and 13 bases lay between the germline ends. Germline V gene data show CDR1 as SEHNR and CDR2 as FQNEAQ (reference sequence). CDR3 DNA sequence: TGTGCCAGCAGCTTAGTCGGCGGACACAGCTCCTACAATGAGCAGTTCTTC. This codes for CASSLVGGHSSYNEQFF.

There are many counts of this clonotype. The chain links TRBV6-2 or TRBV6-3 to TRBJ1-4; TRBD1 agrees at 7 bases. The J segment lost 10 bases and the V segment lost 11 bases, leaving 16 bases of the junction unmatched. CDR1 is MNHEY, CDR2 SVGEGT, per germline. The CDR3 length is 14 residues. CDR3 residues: CASARSQGRGKLFF. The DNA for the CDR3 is TGTGCCTCAGCGAGGTCACAGGGGAGGGGAAAACTGTTTTTT.

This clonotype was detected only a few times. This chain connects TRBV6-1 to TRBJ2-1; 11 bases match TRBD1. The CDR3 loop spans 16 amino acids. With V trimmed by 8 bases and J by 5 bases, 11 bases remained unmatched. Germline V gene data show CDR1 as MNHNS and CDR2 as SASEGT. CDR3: CASYDLGQGENNEQFF. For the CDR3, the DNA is TGTGCCAGCTACGACTTGGGACAGGGGGAGAACAATGAGCAGTTCTTC.

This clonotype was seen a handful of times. The CDR3 loop reads CASPLTANSYNEQFF. Written as DNA, the CDR3 is TGTGCCAGCCCCCTTACGGCGAACAGCTACAATGAGCAGTTCTTC. The chain has TRBV2 and TRBJ2-1; no reliable D call. The V end lost 8 bases, the J end lost 3 bases, and 17 bases lay between the germline ends. Germline loops: CDR1 SNHLY, CDR2 FYNNEI. This CDR3 region has 15 residues.

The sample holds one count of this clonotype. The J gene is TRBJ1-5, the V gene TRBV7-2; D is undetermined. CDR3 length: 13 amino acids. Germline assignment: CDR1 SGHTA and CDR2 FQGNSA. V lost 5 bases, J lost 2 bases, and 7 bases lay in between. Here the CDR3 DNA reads TGTGCCAGCAGCGCTCAGGGCAATCAGCCCCAGCATTTT. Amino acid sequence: CASSAQGNQPQHF.

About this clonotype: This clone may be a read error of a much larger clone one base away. The CDR3 spells CANSLRVGTNEKLFF. Here the CDR3 DNA reads TGTGCCAACTCCCTACGTGTGGGTACTAATGAAAAACTGTTTTTT. This chain joins TRBV18 and TRBJ1-4; D gene uncertain. This CDR3 has 15 residues. The germline gives CDR1 KGHSH, CDR2 LQKENI. Trimming shortened V by 10 bases and J by 2 bases, and 17 bases separated the two germline ends.

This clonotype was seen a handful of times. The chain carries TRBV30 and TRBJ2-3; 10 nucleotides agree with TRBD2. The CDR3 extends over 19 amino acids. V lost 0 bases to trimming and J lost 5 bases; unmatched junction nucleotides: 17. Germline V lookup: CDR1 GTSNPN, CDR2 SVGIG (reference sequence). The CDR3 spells CAWSVRIHRAGGPEDTQYF. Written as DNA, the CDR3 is TGTGCCTGGAGTGTACGGATCCACAGAGCGGGGGGGCCTGAAGATACGCAGTATTTT. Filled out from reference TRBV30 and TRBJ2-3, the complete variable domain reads SQTIHQWPATLVQPVGSPLSLECTVEGTSNPNLYWYRQAAGRGLQLLFYSVGIGQISSEVPQNLSASRPQDRQFILSSKKLLLSDSGFYLCAWSVRIHRAGGPEDTQYFGPGTRLTVL.